The entry below describes one T cell receptor (beta chain). No antigen is known for it. The data are from a study of somatic mutations in cytotoxic T cells in rheumatoid arthritis. The protocol was immunoSEQ multiplex PCR, while the TCRdb copy is restricted to in-frame clones and leaves out a portion. The sample has roughly 14,000 clones; 75% to 95% are singletons. Germline V gene sequence: CDR1 MNHEY, CDR2 SVGAGI. V was shortened by 1 base and J by 5 bases, with 14 bases between the two germline ends. The CDR3 covers 15 residues. Overall study results and limits: The targets (antigens) of the expanded CD8+ clones were not known.

Sequences were obtained from CD4+ T cells sorted from blood. The V gene is TRBV6-5, the J gene TRBJ2-5; no definite D call. This receptor was taken from a man in his 70s with rheumatoid arthritis. CDR3 sequence: CASSYFHDGSETQYF. The CDR3 DNA is TGTGCCAGCAGTTACTTTCACGACGGGTCCGAGACCCAGTACTTC.